Described below is a single T cell receptor (beta chain) sequence and its context. With V trimmed by 1 base and J by 5 bases, 5 bases remained unmatched. CDR1 and CDR2 from the germline V gene are SGHTA and FQGNSA. The CDR3 is 15 residues long. This entry comes from a study of T cells after yellow fever vaccination. TCRdb reprocessed the 5' RACE reads via MiXCR and lists one record per CDR3 protein. The table includes about 300,000 distinct CDR3 sequences, roughly 8.7% detected once. Sequencing used CD4+ T cells sorted from PBMCs, obtained 5 days after the yellow fever booster vaccination. The chain links TRBV7-2 to TRBJ1-1; 9 nucleotides line up with TRBD1. The sequence was obtained from a man younger than 35 who received the YFV17D yellow fever vaccine. The CDR3 loop is CASSLEGQGGTEAFF. CDR3 DNA sequence: TGTGCCAGCAGCTTAGAGGGACAGGGAGGGACTGAAGCTTTCTTT.